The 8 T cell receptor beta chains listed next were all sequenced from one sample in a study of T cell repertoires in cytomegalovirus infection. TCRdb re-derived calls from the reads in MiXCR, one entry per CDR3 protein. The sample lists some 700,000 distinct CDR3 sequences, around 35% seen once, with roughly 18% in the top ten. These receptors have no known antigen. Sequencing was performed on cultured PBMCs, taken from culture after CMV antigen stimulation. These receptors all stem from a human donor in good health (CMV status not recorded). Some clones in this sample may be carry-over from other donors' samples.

The CDR3 region has the DNA TGTGCCAGCACCCCGGGTAGAGGGGACAACCAACACCGGGAGCTGTTTTTT. Protein: CASTPGRGDNQHRELFF. The chain employs TRBV28 and TRBJ2-2, with D tentatively TRBD1 (6 bases). CDR1 and CDR2 (germline): MDHEN, SYDVKM. V was clipped by 7 bases and J by 9 bases, with 27 bases between them. This CDR3 is built from 17 residues.

The CDR3 region has the DNA TGTGCCAGCAGCCGACTAGCGGGATCGAACACCGGGGAGCTGTTTTTT. Protein sequence: CASSRLAGSNTGELFF. The V call is TRBV6-6, the J call TRBJ2-2; TRBD2 agrees at 11 bases. CDR1 and CDR2 from the germline V gene are MNHNY and SVGAGI (reference sequence). Trimming removed 6 bases from V and 0 bases from J; junction bases left unmatched: 3. This CDR3 region has 16 residues.

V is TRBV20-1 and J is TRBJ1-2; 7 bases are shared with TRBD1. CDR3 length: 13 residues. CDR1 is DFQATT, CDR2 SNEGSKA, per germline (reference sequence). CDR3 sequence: CRVRTGSLYGYTF. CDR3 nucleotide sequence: TGCAGGGTCCGGACAGGTTCCCTCTATGGCTACACCTTC.

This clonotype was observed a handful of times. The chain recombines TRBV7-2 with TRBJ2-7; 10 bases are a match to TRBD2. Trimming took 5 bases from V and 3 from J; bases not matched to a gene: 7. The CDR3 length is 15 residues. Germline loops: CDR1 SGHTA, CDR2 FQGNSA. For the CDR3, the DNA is TGTGCCAGCAGCAGTAGCGGGGGGCCACTCTACGAGCAGTACTTC. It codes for CASSSSGGPLYEQYF.

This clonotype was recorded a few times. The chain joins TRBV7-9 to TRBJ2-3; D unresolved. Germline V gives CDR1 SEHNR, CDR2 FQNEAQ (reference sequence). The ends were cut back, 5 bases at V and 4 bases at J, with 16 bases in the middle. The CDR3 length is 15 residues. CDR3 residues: CASSRVGLVADTQYF. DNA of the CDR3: TGTGCCAGCAGCCGGGTAGGCCTGGTCGCAGATACGCAGTATTTT.

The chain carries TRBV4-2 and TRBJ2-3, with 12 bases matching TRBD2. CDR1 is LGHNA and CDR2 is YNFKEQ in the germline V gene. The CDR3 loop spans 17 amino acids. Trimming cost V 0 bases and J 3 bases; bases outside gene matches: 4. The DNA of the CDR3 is TGTGCCAGCAGCCAAGATGCCCTAGCGGGGGGGACAGATACGCAGTATTTT. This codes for CASSQDALAGGTDTQYF.

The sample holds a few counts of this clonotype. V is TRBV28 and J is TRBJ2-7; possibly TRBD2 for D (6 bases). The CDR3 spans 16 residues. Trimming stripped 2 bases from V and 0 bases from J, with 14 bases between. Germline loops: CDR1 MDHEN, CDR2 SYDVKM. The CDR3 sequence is CASSLRRRDPSYEQYF. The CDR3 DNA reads TGTGCCAGCAGTTTACGACGGAGGGATCCCTCCTACGAGCAGTACTTC.

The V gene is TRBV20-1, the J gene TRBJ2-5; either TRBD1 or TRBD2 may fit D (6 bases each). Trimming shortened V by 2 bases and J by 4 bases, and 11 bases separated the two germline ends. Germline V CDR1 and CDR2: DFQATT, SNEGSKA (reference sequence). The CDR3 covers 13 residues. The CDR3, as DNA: TGCAGTGCTAGAAGGGGGGCCCGAGAGACCCAGTACTTC. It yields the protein CSARRGARETQYF.